Each of the 32 T cell receptor beta chains below was sequenced from the same sample in a study of shared clonotypes between healthy human individuals. Profiled with immunoSEQ multiplex PCR; TCRdb holds only in-frame clones, not every one. The table includes about 2.1 million clones, 93% detected once. It was CD45RO-negative cells, positively selected for CCR7, that made up naive CD8 cells, with terminally differentiated effector memory CD45RA+ cells excluded. The sequenced material came from naive CD8+ T cells from PBMCs. The receptors derive from a man aged 18 to 30 in good health. Some clones in this sample may be carry-over from other donors' samples.

V is TRBV9 and J is TRBJ2-7; D remains unclear. The CDR3 is made up of 15 amino acids. Germline lookup yields CDR1 SGDLS and CDR2 YYNGEE. V was shortened by 1 base and J by 0 bases, with 11 bases between the two germline ends. The CDR3 DNA sequence: TGTGCCAGCAGCGTATCAACCGGAAGCTCCTACGAGCAGTACTTC. Translation gives CASSVSTGSSYEQYF.

The V gene is TRBV7-9, the J gene TRBJ1-5; D gene ambiguous. The CDR3 is made up of 16 amino acids. Looked up from germline, CDR1 is SEHNR and CDR2 is FQNEAQ (reference sequence). V was shortened by 1 base and J by 4 bases, with 14 bases between the two germline ends. The DNA of the CDR3 is TGTGCCAGCAGCTTAGGTCCGGGATTCCCGAATCAGCCCCAGCATTTT. This codes for CASSLGPGFPNQPQHF.

This clone was seen once. This specimen includes other DNA sequences encoding the same CDR3. The chain recombines TRBV27 with TRBJ2-4, with 8 bases identical to TRBD1. This CDR3 spans 13 amino acids. The J segment lost 7 bases and the V segment lost 5 bases, leaving 4 bases of the junction unmatched. Germline values: CDR1 MNHEY, CDR2 SMNVEV (reference sequence). CDR3 in amino acids: CASSSRDRNIQYF. Written as DNA, the CDR3 is TGTGCCAGCAGTAGCCGGGACAGGAACATTCAGTACTTC.

The sample holds one count of this clone. The rearrangement joins TRBV9 to TRBJ2-7, with 8 bases matching TRBD2. Germline CDR1 and CDR2: SGDLS and YYNGEE. After removal of 4 bases from V and 6 bases from J, the junction contained 15 bases not matched to a gene. The CDR3 is 16 amino acids. CDR3 nucleotide sequence: TGTGCCAGCAGCCCAAAACCGGGACTAGTCGTCTCCGAGCAGTACTTC. Translating gives CASSPKPGLVVSEQYF.

The chain combines TRBV27 with TRBJ2-3; D gene uncertain. The CDR3 is 16 amino acids. V was trimmed by 4 bases and J by 1 base, leaving 15 bases between them. Germline values: CDR1 MNHEY, CDR2 SMNVEV (reference sequence). The CDR3 protein is CASSSRNSERTDTQYF. DNA for the CDR3: TGTGCCAGCAGTTCTCGGAACTCTGAGCGCACAGATACGCAGTATTTT.

The V call is TRBV6-7, the J call TRBJ1-4, with D possibly TRBD1 on 5 matching bases. TRBV6-7 is known as an ORF, though its function is uncertain. Trimming left V 5 bases short and J 2 bases short, with 18 bases between. This CDR3 spans 17 amino acids. CDR3 in DNA: TGTGCCAGCAGTCTGCACACCAGATCAGGGACTAATGAAAAACTGTTTTTT. Its translation is CASSLHTRSGTNEKLFF.

The rearrangement links TRBV5-1 to TRBJ2-1; 9 bases fit TRBD2. CDR3 length equals 16 residues. The germline gives CDR1 SGHRS, CDR2 YFSETQ. V gave up 0 bases and J gave up 4 bases; unmatched junction bases: 5. DNA for the CDR3: TGCGCCAGCAGCTTGGCCGGTAGCGGGAGTTACAATGAGCAGTTCTTC. As protein: CASSLAGSGSYNEQFF.

This sequence joins TRBV7-3 and TRBJ2-3; 8 bases line up with TRBD2. The CDR3 contains 18 residues. V was pared by 2 bases and J by 1 base, with 11 bases of the junction left unmatched. Germline assignment: CDR1 SGHTA and CDR2 FQGTGA. Here the CDR3 reads CASSLSGRAMRGTDTQYF. The CDR3 DNA follows: TGTGCCAGCAGCTTATCCGGGAGGGCCATGAGGGGCACAGATACGCAGTATTTT.

The chain has TRBV7-9 and TRBJ1-1; 10 nucleotides line up with TRBD1. Per germline, CDR1 SEHNR and CDR2 FQNEAQ (reference sequence). This CDR3 spans 17 amino acids. V lost 1 base and J lost 4; bases outside the gene matches: 9. The DNA for the CDR3 is TGTGCCAGCAGCTTAGGGCAGGACAGGGGGATTCGCACTGAAGCTTTCTTT. It is translated as CASSLGQDRGIRTEAFF. Using reference TRBV7-9 and TRBJ1-1 for the parts outside the CDR3, the full variable domain is DTGVSQNPRHKITKRGQNVTFRCDPISEHNRLYWYRQTLGQGPEFLTYFQNEAQLEKSRLLSDRFSAERPKGSFSTLEIQRTEQGDSAMYLCASSLGQDRGIRTEAFFGQGTRLTVV.

The V gene is TRBV28, the J gene TRBJ2-3; 7 bases map to TRBD2. Germline V gene data show CDR1 as MDHEN and CDR2 as SYDVKM. V lost 4 bases, J lost 3 bases, and 10 bases stayed unmatched. CDR3 length: 16 amino acids. CDR3 protein: CASSSLGEGITDTQYF. The CDR3 nucleotides read TGTGCCAGCAGTTCCCTCGGGGAGGGAATTACAGATACGCAGTATTTT.

V and J are TRBV5-1 and TRBJ2-7, with D tentatively TRBD2 (6 bases). Trimming pared 3 bases from V and 0 bases from J, leaving 16 bases between. CDR3 length: 16 residues. CDR1 and CDR2 from the germline V gene are SGHRS and YFSETQ. The CDR3 protein is CASSSDRDSYSYEQYF. The CDR3 DNA sequence: TGCGCCAGCAGCTCGGATAGGGACTCCTACTCCTACGAGCAGTACTTC. The whole variable domain, remainder taken from reference TRBV5-1 and TRBJ2-7, is KAGVTQTPRYLIKTRGQQVTLSCSPISGHRSVSWYQQTPGQGLQFLFEYFSETQRNKGNFPGRFSGRQFSNSRSEMNVSTLELGDSALYLCASSSDRDSYSYEQYFGPGTRLTVT.

The chain uses TRBV7-8 and TRBJ1-5, with D possibly matching TRBD1 (5 bases). Germline V CDR1 and CDR2: SGHVS, FQNEAQ. V lost 5 bases, J lost 6 bases, and 14 bases lay in between. CDR3 length: 14 amino acids. The CDR3 spells CASSPSAGLQPQHF. The CDR3 region has the DNA TGTGCCAGCAGCCCCTCGGCAGGGCTTCAGCCCCAGCATTTT.

This chain connects TRBV18 to TRBJ1-3; D is possibly TRBD1 (6 bases). Trimming took off 3 bases at V and 4 bases at J, with 16 bases between the two ends. The CDR3 has 16 amino acids. Germline V lookup: CDR1 KGHSH, CDR2 LQKENI. CDR3 sequence (DNA): TGTGCCAGCTCACCCGGGACACATCATATAGGAAACACCATATATTTT. It translates to CASSPGTHHIGNTIYF.

The V and J genes are TRBV27 and TRBJ2-7; TRBD1 might be the D (6 bases). The CDR3 extends over 14 amino acids. The V and J ends lost 5 bases and 6 bases respectively, with 17 bases between them. Germline values: CDR1 MNHEY, CDR2 SMNVEV (reference sequence). The CDR3 region has the DNA TGTGCCAGCAGTCCCGCAGGGGTTTCAGGCGAGCAGTACTTC. Translation gives CASSPAGVSGEQYF.

V usage is TRBV11-2 and J usage is TRBJ2-7, with 8 nucleotides matching TRBD2. Trimming at V came to 5 bases and at J to 4 bases, leaving 10 bases not matched to a gene. The CDR3 consists of 15 residues. Germline values: CDR1 SGHAT, CDR2 FQNNGV. The CDR3 protein is CASSGRAGETYEQYF. CDR3 bases: TGTGCCAGCAGCGGAAGAGCGGGAGAAACGTACGAGCAGTACTTC.

This chain joins TRBV28 and TRBJ2-1; D possibly corresponds to TRBD1 (6 bases). Germline V gives CDR1 MDHEN, CDR2 SYDVKM. The CDR3 spans 12 residues. V was clipped by 6 bases and J by 15 bases, with 18 bases between them. The CDR3: CASSPWGQQAFF. The DNA for the CDR3 is TGTGCCAGCAGCCCCTGGGGGCAACAGGCGTTCTTC.

In DNA form, the CDR3 reads TGTGCCAGCAGCATCGTGGCAGGTAGCTCCTACGAGCAGTACTTC. This encodes CASSIVAGSSYEQYF. The chain combines TRBV21-1 with TRBJ2-7; TRBD1, the table's D call, lacks a check against the DNA. TRBV21-1 is termed a pseudogene. The CDR3 contains 15 residues.

V usage is TRBV7-2 and J usage is TRBJ2-5; possibly TRBD2 for D (5 bases). V lost 4 bases and J 1 base, leaving 19 bases between the germline ends. There are 17 residues in the CDR3. Germline V gene data show CDR1 as SGHTA and CDR2 as FQGNSA. CDR3 protein: CASSSPILVGAQETQYF. CDR3 in DNA: TGTGCCAGCAGCTCCCCCATTCTGGTGGGAGCCCAAGAGACCCAGTACTTC.

The chain combines TRBV10-2 with TRBJ2-5; 7 bases are a match to TRBD1. The CDR3 is 15 amino acids. CDR1 WSHSY and CDR2 SAAADI come from the germline V gene. Trimming removed 8 bases from V and 2 bases from J; junction bases left unmatched: 11. The DNA for the CDR3 is TGCGCCAGCGCCTCCCGACAGGGTTTACAAGAGACCCAGTACTTC. Amino acids: CASASRQGLQETQYF.

The V call is TRBV7-9, the J call TRBJ1-1; TRBD1 might be the D (5 bases). Trimming removed 5 bases from V and 0 bases from J, with 25 bases in between. The CDR3 contains 19 residues. The germline CDR1 and CDR2 sequences are SEHNR and FQNEAQ (reference sequence). The CDR3 sequence is CASSRSMSQGSRVNTEAFF. The CDR3 region has the DNA TGTGCCAGCAGCCGCTCGATGAGTCAGGGTTCGAGAGTGAACACTGAAGCTTTCTTT.

V gene TRBV9 combines with J gene TRBJ2-7; TRBD1 is a possible D gene (5 bases). The CDR3 is made up of 13 amino acids. V dropped 3 bases and J dropped 5 bases, with 12 bases sitting between them. Germline V gene data show CDR1 as SGDLS and CDR2 as YYNGEE. The DNA for the CDR3 is TGTGCCAGCAGCGGGGGCCTGAGCGACGAGCAGTACTTC. The encoded protein is CASSGGLSDEQYF.

The CDR3 is CASSLSVKGLGHLNTGELFF. Here the CDR3 DNA reads TGTGCCAGCAGTTTATCGGTGAAGGGCCTGGGACACCTCAACACCGGGGAGCTGTTTTTT. The chain couples TRBV27 to TRBJ2-2; D is possibly TRBD1 (6 bases). Trimming removed 0 bases at V and 2 bases at J, with 22 bases between. This CDR3 is built from 20 residues. Germline assignment: CDR1 MNHEY and CDR2 SMNVEV (reference sequence).

The rearrangement uses TRBV5-1 and TRBJ2-7, with 9 bases matching TRBD1. Germline lookup yields CDR1 SGHRS and CDR2 YFSETQ. The CDR3 is 15 amino acids. With V trimmed by 3 bases and J by 3 bases, 7 bases remained unmatched. The CDR3, as DNA: TGCGCCAGCAGCTCGGTAGGGGGACAGGGCTACGAGCAGTACTTC. It is translated as CASSSVGGQGYEQYF.

The chain has TRBV7-9 and TRBJ2-1, with D possibly called TRBD1 or TRBD2 (5 bases each). Germline values: CDR1 SEHNR, CDR2 FQNEAQ (reference sequence). V lost 11 bases and J 2 bases, leaving 31 bases between the germline ends. The CDR3 length is 19 residues. The CDR3 region is CAVSVPGPHLPNTYNEQFF. The CDR3 DNA reads TGTGCCGTCTCGGTCCCGGGACCCCACCTACCGAATACCTACAATGAGCAGTTCTTC.

The genes are TRBV11-2 and TRBJ2-7; 7 nucleotides match TRBD1. After removal of 1 base from V and 6 bases from J, the junction contained 6 bases not matched to a gene. The germline CDR1 and CDR2 sequences are SGHAT and FQNNGV. The CDR3 spans 14 residues. The CDR3 DNA reads as TGTGCCAGCAGCTTAGGTACAGGGGCCTCCGAGCAGTACTTC. It translates to CASSLGTGASEQYF.

The gene calls are TRBV20-1 and TRBJ2-5; D is perhaps TRBD1 (5 bases). Germline V CDR1 and CDR2: DFQATT, SNEGSKA (reference sequence). V gave up 3 bases and J gave up 5 bases, with 7 bases separating them. The CDR3 totals 11 residues. The CDR3: CSARKGETQYF. As DNA, the CDR3 is TGCAGTGCTAGGAAGGGGGAGACCCAGTACTTC.

The rearrangement joins TRBV5-6 to TRBJ2-1; possible D gene TRBD2, 5 bases. This CDR3 is built from 12 residues. Trimming took 2 bases from V and 12 from J, leaving 12 bases between them. The germline CDR1 and CDR2 sequences are SGHDT and YYEEEE. Here the CDR3 DNA reads TGTGCCAGCAGCTTAGGTCGCGAGGGGCAGTTCTTC. Its translation: CASSLGREGQFF.

This chain connects TRBV13 to TRBJ2-5; no clear D gene. This CDR3 spans 13 amino acids. Germline V lookup: CDR1 PRHDT, CDR2 FYEKMQ (reference sequence). V lost 3 bases and J lost 5, with 10 bases in between. The CDR3 is CASSFPLQETQYF. In DNA, the CDR3 is TGTGCCAGCAGCTTTCCCCTCCAGGAGACCCAGTACTTC.

This sequence joins TRBV19 and TRBJ2-7; D is perhaps TRBD1 (6 bases). CDR1 and CDR2 (germline): LNHDA, SQIVND (reference sequence). The V end was cut by 6 bases, the J end by 4 bases, with 25 bases between. This CDR3 is 17 amino acids long. CDR3 amino acids: CASSLDSGTSPKYEQYF. In DNA, the CDR3 is TGTGCCAGTAGCCTCGACTCCGGGACATCTCCTAAGTACGAGCAGTACTTC.

This clone was observed a few times. The chain uses TRBV11-2 and TRBJ1-3; 8 bases map to TRBD1. Germline V lookup: CDR1 SGHAT, CDR2 FQNNGV. This CDR3 has 16 residues. The junction had 7 bases not matched to a gene; V was cut back by 5 bases and J by 1 base. The CDR3 sequence is CASSTGQGFSGNTIYF. The CDR3 nucleotides read TGTGCCAGCAGCACCGGACAGGGCTTTTCTGGAAACACCATATATTTT. The variable domain in full, completed from reference TRBV11-2 and TRBJ1-3, reads EAGVAQSPRYKIIEKRQSVAFWCNPISGHATLYWYQQILGQGPKLLIQFQNNGVVDDSQLPKDRFSAERLKGVDSTLKIQPAKLEDSAVYLCASSTGQGFSGNTIYFGEGSWLTVV.

This clone was observed a handful of times. The chain uses TRBV7-9 and TRBJ1-1; D call uncertain. The CDR3 loop spans 15 amino acids. V lost 1 base to trimming and J lost 7 bases, with 16 bases between them. The germline V gene encodes CDR1 SEHNR and CDR2 FQNEAQ (reference sequence). The CDR3 bases are TGTGCCAGCAGCTTAGTGACGGAACCTCCATATGAAGCTTTCTTT. It is translated as CASSLVTEPPYEAFF. Variable domain in full (rest from reference TRBV7-9 and TRBJ1-1): DTGVSQNPRHKITKRGQNVTFRCDPISEHNRLYWYRQTLGQGPEFLTYFQNEAQLEKSRLLSDRFSAERPKGSFSTLEIQRTEQGDSAMYLCASSLVTEPPYEAFFGQGTRLTVV.

This chain links TRBV7-9 with TRBJ2-2; D ambiguous. The V gene lost 1 base and the J gene lost 3 bases, with 6 bases spanning the gap. The CDR3 covers 14 residues. Germline V gene data show CDR1 as SEHNR and CDR2 as FQNEAQ (reference sequence). The CDR3 DNA follows: TGTGCCAGCAGCTTAGGAAGGGACACCGGGGAGCTGTTTTTT. Its protein product is CASSLGRDTGELFF.